The next 21 T cell receptor beta chains were all read from a single sample in a study of neurological immune-mediated disorders. TCRdb re-called the 5' RACE reads through MiXCR, storing one row per CDR3 protein. The sample gives about 70,000 distinct CDR3 sequences, roughly 4.4% of which show up once; over 2% is in the top ten. Sample: PBMCs. The origin of the receptors is a woman aged 70-85 years with multiple sclerosis.

This clonotype was detected ten times or more. The chain links TRBV7-2 to TRBJ2-7; TRBD2 matches at 7 bases. The junction had 4 bases not matched to a gene; V was cut back by 3 bases and J by 2 bases. CDR3 size: 14 residues. In germline, CDR1 is SGHTA, CDR2 FQGNSA. The CDR3 sequence: CASSFLAAPYEQYF. CDR3 DNA: TGTGCCAGCAGCTTCCTAGCGGCCCCCTACGAGCAGTACTTC.

This clonotype was detected many times. The chain couples TRBV7-2 to TRBJ1-1; D is unresolved. Germline V gives CDR1 SGHTA, CDR2 FQGNSA. The CDR3 length is 15 residues. V was trimmed by 5 bases and J by 6 bases, leaving 19 bases between them. CDR3 residues: CASSLAFVGGAEAFF. CDR3 nucleotides: TGTGCCAGCAGCCTCGCTTTCGTGGGTGGGGCTGAAGCTTTCTTT.

The chain combines TRBV10-3 with TRBJ2-7, with D maybe TRBD1 (6 bases). This CDR3 region has 17 residues. V lost 0 bases to trimming and J lost 2 bases, with 17 bases between them. Germline values: CDR1 ENHRY, CDR2 SYGVKD. CDR3 sequence (DNA): TGTGCCATCAGTGAGTCCAACCCAGCCAGGGGCCCCTACGAGCAGTACTTC. Translated: CAISESNPARGPYEQYF.

This clonotype was observed a few times. J is TRBJ1-2 and V is TRBV14; D not resolved. This CDR3 has 14 residues. The V end was cut by 0 bases, the J end by 8 bases, with 13 bases between. Germline V gene data show CDR1 as SGHDN and CDR2 as FVKESK. The CDR3 here is CASSQDLGRRGYTF. CDR3 DNA: TGTGCCAGCAGCCAAGATTTGGGTCGAAGGGGCTACACCTTC.

This clonotype has at least ten counts. V is TRBV9 and J is TRBJ1-1; D remains unclear. Germline V gene sequence: CDR1 SGDLS, CDR2 YYNGEE. Trimming pared 3 bases from V and 1 base from J, leaving 10 bases between. There are 14 residues in the CDR3. The CDR3 nucleotides are TGTGCCAGCAGCGGAGTGGGTCGGAACACTGAAGCTTTCTTT. Amino acid sequence: CASSGVGRNTEAFF.

In this sample, this clonotype turned up many times. The chain links TRBV7-7 to TRBJ2-7; possible D gene TRBD1, 5 bases. The V gene lost 8 bases and the J gene lost 1 base, with 18 bases spanning the gap. Looked up from germline, CDR1 is SSHAT and CDR2 is FNYEAQ (reference sequence). The CDR3 totals 15 residues. CDR3 bases: TGTGCCAGCCAAGGGGATAGGTTTCGGTCCTACGAGCAGTACTTC. This encodes CASQGDRFRSYEQYF.

The table lists this clonotype with many counts. The V call is TRBV14, the J call TRBJ2-7; D is perhaps TRBD1 or TRBD2 (5 bases each). With 0 bases removed from V and 5 bases from J, the gap between germline ends came to 11 bases. This CDR3 comprises 14 residues. Germline V CDR1 and CDR2: SGHDN, FVKESK. CDR3 residues: CASSQDRGAHEQYF. The CDR3 bases are TGTGCCAGCAGCCAAGATCGAGGGGCCCACGAGCAGTACTTC.

This clonotype came up a few times. V usage is TRBV7-9 and J usage is TRBJ2-1; 8 bases fit TRBD1. Germline lookup yields CDR1 SEHNR and CDR2 FQNEAQ (reference sequence). The CDR3 runs to 17 residues. J gave up 5 bases and V 5 bases, and 14 bases lay outside the gene matches. For the CDR3, the DNA is TGTGCCAGCAGCATATTATCCGGGACAGGAAAAAACAATGAGCAGTTCTTC. It specifies CASSILSGTGKNNEQFF. Looking up the rest from reference TRBV7-9 and TRBJ2-1 gives the full variable domain: DTGVSQNPRHKITKRGQNVTFRCDPISEHNRLYWYRQTLGQGPEFLTYFQNEAQLEKSRLLSDRFSAERPKGSFSTLEIQRTEQGDSAMYLCASSILSGTGKNNEQFFGPGTRLTVL.

Ten or more counts support this clonotype. The chain combines TRBV7-2 with TRBJ2-3, with D unresolved. The V gene's germline CDR1 is SGHTA and CDR2 FQGNSA. V lost 1 base, J lost 3 bases, and 8 bases lay in between. The CDR3 sequence is 14 residues long. The CDR3 is CASSLGTDTDTQYF. The CDR3 region has the DNA TGTGCCAGCAGCTTAGGAACAGATACAGATACGCAGTATTTT.

At least ten counts were recorded for this clonotype. The rearrangement uses TRBV7-2 and TRBJ2-7, with 8 bases aligning to TRBD2. Germline V gene sequence: CDR1 SGHTA, CDR2 FQGNSA. J gave up 4 bases and V 3 bases, and 11 bases lay outside the gene matches. The length of the CDR3 is 16 residues. The CDR3 bases are TGTGCCAGCAGCTTTTTACACAGCGGGAGTGTATACGAGCAGTACTTC. This codes for CASSFLHSGSVYEQYF.

This clonotype was counted many times. This rearrangement joins TRBV12-3 or TRBV12-4 to TRBJ1-2, with TRBD1 matching 8 bases. The CDR3 sequence is 14 residues long. Losses at the gene ends were 6 bases for V and 8 bases for J; bases not matched to a gene: 11. The CDR3 DNA is TGTGCCAGCAGCCTTCTTCAGGGGGCGCAGGGCTACACCTTC. It is translated as CASSLLQGAQGYTF.

This clonotype occurred many times. This chain joins TRBV7-6 and TRBJ1-1; D might be TRBD1 (5 bases). Germline V gene lookup returns CDR1 SGHVS and CDR2 FNYEAQ. This CDR3 has 17 residues. V gave up 1 base and J gave up 3 bases, with 18 bases separating them. The CDR3 coding sequence is TGTGCCAGCAGCTTAGGGCTCCCTGGTAGGGGCCACACTGAAGCTTTCTTT. The encoded protein is CASSLGLPGRGHTEAFF.

This clonotype was found many times. J is TRBJ1-2 and V is TRBV12-3 or TRBV12-4, with D uncertain. V was cut by 5 bases and J by 8 bases, with 15 bases left in between. The CDR3 extends over 13 amino acids. CDR3 loop: CASSPARTGGYTF. The CDR3 DNA is TGTGCCAGCAGTCCCGCAAGGACGGGGGGCTACACCTTC.

The table lists this clonotype with many counts. The rearrangement joins TRBV7-8 to TRBJ1-4; 9 nucleotides line up with TRBD1. Trimming took 1 base from V and 7 from J; bases not matched to a gene: 4. The CDR3 contains 15 residues. Germline lookup yields CDR1 SGHVS and CDR2 FQNEAQ. The CDR3: CASSLDRGQAEKLFF. In nucleotides, the CDR3 is TGTGCCAGCAGCTTAGACAGGGGGCAAGCTGAAAAACTGTTTTTT.

This clonotype has more than one count but fewer than ten. V usage is TRBV3-1 and J usage is TRBJ1-1; D uncertain. V dropped 3 bases and J dropped 1 base, with 3 bases sitting between them. This CDR3 has 12 residues. From germline, CDR1 is LGHDT and CDR2 YNNKEL (reference sequence). The chain's CDR3 is CASSQGNTEAFF. The CDR3 nucleotides read TGTGCCAGCAGCCAGGGGAACACTGAAGCTTTCTTT.

This clonotype was seen at least ten times. This chain joins TRBV12-3 or TRBV12-4 and TRBJ2-3, with D hard to call. Trimming stripped 1 base from V and 2 bases from J, with 13 bases between. The CDR3 loop spans 16 amino acids. CDR3 nucleotide sequence: TGTGCCAGCAGTTTAGGGGCAGGAAAGACCACAGATACGCAGTATTTT. Translated, it gives CASSLGAGKTTDTQYF.

This clonotype appeared many times. This chain joins TRBV4-1 and TRBJ2-7; TRBD1 is a possible D gene (5 bases). The CDR3 has 17 amino acids. V was shortened by 3 bases and J by 6 bases, with 24 bases between the two germline ends. Per germline, CDR1 MGHRA and CDR2 YSYEKL. CDR3 residues: CASSHPAWGSDRGEQYF. CDR3 DNA sequence: TGCGCCAGCAGCCATCCCGCATGGGGCTCCGATAGAGGCGAGCAGTACTTC.

At least ten counts were recorded for this clonotype. The chain is built from TRBV12-3 or TRBV12-4 and TRBJ2-1, with D unresolved. The length of the CDR3 is 14 residues. V lost 1 base, J lost 6 bases, and 10 bases lay in between. CDR3 loop: CASSLEGSSNEQFF. Written as DNA, the CDR3 is TGTGCCAGCAGTTTAGAGGGTAGCAGCAATGAGCAGTTCTTC.

This clonotype occurred many times. The V gene is TRBV10-1, the J gene TRBJ2-3; maybe TRBD2 (5 bases). V lost 1 base to trimming and J lost 5 bases, with 13 bases between them. Per germline, CDR1 WNHNN and CDR2 SYGVQD (reference sequence). The CDR3 spans 15 residues. DNA for the CDR3: TGCGCCAGCAGTGAGTTCCTTAGCGCCCGAGATACGCAGTATTTT. Translating gives CASSEFLSARDTQYF.

This clonotype came up many times. The V and J genes are TRBV7-8 and TRBJ2-3; possible D gene TRBD2, 6 bases. Trimming left V 8 bases short and J 3 bases short, with 18 bases between. CDR1 and CDR2 from the germline V gene are SGHVS and FQNEAQ. The CDR3 has 15 amino acids. In DNA, the CDR3 is TGTGCCAGCGTATGGGGAGGCGAGGGGACAGATACGCAGTATTTT. Translation: CASVWGGEGTDTQYF.

This clonotype was seen many times. The J gene is TRBJ1-6, the V gene TRBV4-3, with D tentatively TRBD1 (6 bases). CDR1 and CDR2 (germline): LGHNA, YSLEER. V was shortened by 2 bases and J by 3 bases, with 11 bases between the two germline ends. CDR3 length equals 16 residues. Here the CDR3 reads CASSQLTGNYNSPLHF. For the CDR3, the DNA is TGCGCCAGCAGCCAACTGACAGGAAACTATAATTCACCCCTCCACTTT.